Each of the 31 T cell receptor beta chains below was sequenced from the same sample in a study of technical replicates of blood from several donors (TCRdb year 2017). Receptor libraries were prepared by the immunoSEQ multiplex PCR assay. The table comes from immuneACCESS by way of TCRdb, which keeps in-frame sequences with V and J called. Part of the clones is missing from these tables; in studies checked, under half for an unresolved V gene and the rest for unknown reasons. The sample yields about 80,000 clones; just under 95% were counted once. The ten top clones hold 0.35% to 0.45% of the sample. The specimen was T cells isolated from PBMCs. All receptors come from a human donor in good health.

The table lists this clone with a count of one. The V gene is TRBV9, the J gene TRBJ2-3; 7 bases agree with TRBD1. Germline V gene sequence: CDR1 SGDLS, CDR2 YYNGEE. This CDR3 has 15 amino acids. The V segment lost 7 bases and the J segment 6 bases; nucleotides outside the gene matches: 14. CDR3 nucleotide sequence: TGTGCCAGCCACAGGGGCGGGTTGGGGTTGGATACGCAGTATTTT. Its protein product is CASHRGGLGLDTQYF.

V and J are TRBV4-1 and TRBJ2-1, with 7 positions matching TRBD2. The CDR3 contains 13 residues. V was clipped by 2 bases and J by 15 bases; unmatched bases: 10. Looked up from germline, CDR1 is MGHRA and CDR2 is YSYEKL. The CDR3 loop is CASSQPPSGNGFF. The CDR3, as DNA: TGCGCCAGCAGCCAACCTCCGAGCGGGAATGGGTTCTTC.

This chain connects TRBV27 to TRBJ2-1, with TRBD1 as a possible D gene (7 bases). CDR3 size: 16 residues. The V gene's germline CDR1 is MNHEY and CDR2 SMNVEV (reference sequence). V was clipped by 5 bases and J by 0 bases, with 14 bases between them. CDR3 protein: CASSGRWDSSYNEQFF. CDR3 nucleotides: TGTGCCAGCAGTGGGAGGTGGGACAGCTCCTACAATGAGCAGTTCTTC.

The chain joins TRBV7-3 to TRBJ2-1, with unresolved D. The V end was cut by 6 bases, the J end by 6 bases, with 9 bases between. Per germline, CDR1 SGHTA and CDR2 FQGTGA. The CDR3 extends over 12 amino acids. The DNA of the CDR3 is TGTGCCAGCAGTTCAGACTCCAATGAGCAGTTCTTC. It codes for CASSSDSNEQFF.

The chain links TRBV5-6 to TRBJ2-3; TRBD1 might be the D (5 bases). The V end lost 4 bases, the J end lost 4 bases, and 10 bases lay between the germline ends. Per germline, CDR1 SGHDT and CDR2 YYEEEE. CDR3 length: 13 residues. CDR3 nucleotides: TGTGCCAGCAGCCCCGACAGATCAGATACGCAGTATTTT. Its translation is CASSPDRSDTQYF.

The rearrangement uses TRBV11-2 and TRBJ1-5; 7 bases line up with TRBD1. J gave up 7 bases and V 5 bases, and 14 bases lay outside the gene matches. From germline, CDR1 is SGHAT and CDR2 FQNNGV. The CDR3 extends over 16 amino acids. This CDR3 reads CASSTQDRASIQPQHF. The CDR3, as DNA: TGTGCCAGCAGCACCCAAGACAGGGCGTCGATCCAGCCCCAGCATTTT. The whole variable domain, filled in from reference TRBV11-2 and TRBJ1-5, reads EAGVAQSPRYKIIEKRQSVAFWCNPISGHATLYWYQQILGQGPKLLIQFQNNGVVDDSQLPKDRFSAERLKGVDSTLKIQPAKLEDSAVYLCASSTQDRASIQPQHFGDGTRLSIL.

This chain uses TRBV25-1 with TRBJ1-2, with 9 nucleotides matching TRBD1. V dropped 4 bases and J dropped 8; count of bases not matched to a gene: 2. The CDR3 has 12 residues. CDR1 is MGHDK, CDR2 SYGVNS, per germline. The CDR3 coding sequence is TGTGCCAGCAGTGCGGGACAGGGCGGCTACACCTTC. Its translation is CASSAGQGGYTF.

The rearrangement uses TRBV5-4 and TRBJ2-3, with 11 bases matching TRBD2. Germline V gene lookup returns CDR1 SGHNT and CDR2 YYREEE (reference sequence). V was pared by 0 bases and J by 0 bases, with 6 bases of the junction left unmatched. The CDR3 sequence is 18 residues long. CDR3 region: CASSLGGLAVVSTDTQYF. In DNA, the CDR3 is TGTGCCAGCAGCTTGGGGGGACTAGCGGTTGTGAGCACAGATACGCAGTATTTT.

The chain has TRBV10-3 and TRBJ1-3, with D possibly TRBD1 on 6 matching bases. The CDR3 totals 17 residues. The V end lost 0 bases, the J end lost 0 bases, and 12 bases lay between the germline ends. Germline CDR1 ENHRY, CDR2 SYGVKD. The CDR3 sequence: CAISESTGLSSGNTIYF. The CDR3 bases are TGTGCCATCAGTGAGTCGACAGGCTTGAGCTCTGGAAACACCATATATTTT.

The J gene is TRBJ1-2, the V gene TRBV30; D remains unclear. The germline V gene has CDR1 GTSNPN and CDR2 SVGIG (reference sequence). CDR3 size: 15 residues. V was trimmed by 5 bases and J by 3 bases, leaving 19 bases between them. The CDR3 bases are TGTGCCTGGGCGGGAGGAGGGAAAAGTGACTATGGCTACACCTTC. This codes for CAWAGGGKSDYGYTF.

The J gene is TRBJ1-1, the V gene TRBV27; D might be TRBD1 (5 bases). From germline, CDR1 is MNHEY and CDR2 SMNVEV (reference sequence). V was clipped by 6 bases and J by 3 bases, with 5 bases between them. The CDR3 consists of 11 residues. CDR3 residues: CASRGHTEAFF. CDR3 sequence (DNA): TGTGCCAGCAGGGGGCACACTGAAGCTTTCTTT.

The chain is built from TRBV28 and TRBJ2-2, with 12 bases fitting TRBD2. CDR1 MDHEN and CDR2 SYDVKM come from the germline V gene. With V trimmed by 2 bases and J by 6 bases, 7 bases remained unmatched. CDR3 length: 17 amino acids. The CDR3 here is CASSLPTSGRIPGELFF. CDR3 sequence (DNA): TGTGCCAGCAGTTTACCGACTAGCGGGAGAATTCCCGGGGAGCTGTTTTTT.

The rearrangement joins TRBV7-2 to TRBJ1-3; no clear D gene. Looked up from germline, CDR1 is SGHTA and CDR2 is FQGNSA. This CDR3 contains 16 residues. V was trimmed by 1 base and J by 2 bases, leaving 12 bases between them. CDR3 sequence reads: CASSLVVTAPGNTIYF. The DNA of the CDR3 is TGTGCCAGCAGCTTAGTGGTAACAGCACCTGGAAACACCATATATTTT.

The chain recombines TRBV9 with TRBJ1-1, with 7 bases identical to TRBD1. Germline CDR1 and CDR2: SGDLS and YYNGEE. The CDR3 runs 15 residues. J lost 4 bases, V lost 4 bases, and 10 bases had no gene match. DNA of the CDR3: TGTGCCAGCAGCCCCCGACAGGGTGGGCGCACTGAAGCTTTCTTT. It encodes CASSPRQGGRTEAFF.

Written as DNA, the CDR3 is TGTGCCAGCGGGAGGGATATAGGGACCGGGGAGCTGTTTTTT. Amino acid sequence: CASGRDIGTGELFF. The rearrangement joins TRBV2 to TRBJ2-2; TRBD2 aligns across 7 bases. Germline CDR1 and CDR2: SNHLY and FYNNEI. With 8 bases clipped from V and 5 bases from J, the junction kept 8 bases outside the gene matches. CDR3 length equals 14 residues. The full variable domain, in which reference TRBV2 and TRBJ2-2 provide the parts outside the CDR3, is EPEVTQTPSHQVTQMGQEVILRCVPISNHLYFYWYRQILGQKVEFLVSFYNNEISEKSEIFDDQFSVERPDGSNFTLKIRSTKLEDSAMYFCASGRDIGTGELFFGEGSRLTVL.

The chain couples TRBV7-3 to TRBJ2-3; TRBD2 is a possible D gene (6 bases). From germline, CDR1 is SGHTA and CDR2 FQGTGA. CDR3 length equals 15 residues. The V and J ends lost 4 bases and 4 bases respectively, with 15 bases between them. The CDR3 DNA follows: TGTGCCAGCAGCTGGATGGGTCGGGGGTCAGATACGCAGTATTTT. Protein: CASSWMGRGSDTQYF.

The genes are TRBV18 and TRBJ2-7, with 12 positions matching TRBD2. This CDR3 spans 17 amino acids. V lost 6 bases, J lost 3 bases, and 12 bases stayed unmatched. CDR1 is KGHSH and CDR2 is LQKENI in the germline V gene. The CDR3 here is CASSPGLAGSLDYEQYF. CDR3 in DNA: TGTGCCAGCTCTCCCGGACTAGCGGGAAGTCTCGACTACGAGCAGTACTTC.

CDR3 in amino acids: CASSPTSGSYEQYF. DNA for the CDR3: TGCGCCAGCAGCCCGACTAGCGGGAGCTACGAGCAGTACTTC. The chain employs TRBV5-1 and TRBJ2-7, with 12 bases that match TRBD2. V gave up 4 bases and J gave up 3 bases; unmatched junction bases: 2. Germline-derived CDR1 and CDR2 are SGHRS and YFSETQ. This CDR3 is 14 amino acids long.

The CDR3 loop is CASSLARGTNEKLFF. The DNA of the CDR3 is TGTGCCAGCTCACTGGCCCGTGGAACTAATGAAAAACTGTTTTTT. This sequence joins TRBV18 and TRBJ1-4; D is unclear. The V end was cut by 4 bases, the J end by 1 base, with 10 bases between. CDR1 is KGHSH, CDR2 LQKENI, per germline. CDR3 length: 15 residues.

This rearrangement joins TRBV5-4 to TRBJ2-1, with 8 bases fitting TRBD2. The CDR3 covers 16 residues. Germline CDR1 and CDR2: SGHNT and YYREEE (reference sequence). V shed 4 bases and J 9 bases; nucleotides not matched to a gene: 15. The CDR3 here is CASSPGLAGSSSEQFF. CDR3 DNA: TGTGCCAGCAGCCCGGGGTTAGCGGGATCCTCTAGTGAGCAGTTCTTC. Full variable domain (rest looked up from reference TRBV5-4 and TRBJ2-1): ETGVTQSPTHLIKTRGQQVTLRCSSQSGHNTVSWYQQALGQGPQFIFQYYREEENGRGNFPPRFSGLQFPNYSSELNVNALELDDSALYLCASSPGLAGSSSEQFFGPGTRLTVL.

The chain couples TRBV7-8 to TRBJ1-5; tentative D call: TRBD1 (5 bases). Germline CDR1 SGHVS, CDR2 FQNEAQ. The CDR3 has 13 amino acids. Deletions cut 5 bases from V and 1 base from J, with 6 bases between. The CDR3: CASSGGSNQPQHF. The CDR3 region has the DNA TGTGCCAGCAGCGGGGGGAGCAATCAGCCCCAGCATTTT.

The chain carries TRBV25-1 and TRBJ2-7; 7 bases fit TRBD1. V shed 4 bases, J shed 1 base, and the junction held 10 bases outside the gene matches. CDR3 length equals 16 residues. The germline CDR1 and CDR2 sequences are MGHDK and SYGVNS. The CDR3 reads CASSALTGLDSYEQYF. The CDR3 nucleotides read TGTGCCAGCAGTGCGTTGACAGGGTTAGATTCCTACGAGCAGTACTTC.

CDR3 region: CASSDYYNEQFF. The CDR3 DNA follows: TGCGCCAGCTCAGACTACTACAATGAGCAGTTCTTC. The chain links TRBV4-3 to TRBJ2-1, with D tentatively TRBD2 (5 bases). The CDR3 length is 12 residues. V lost 8 bases and J lost 3, with 8 bases in between. Germline V gene lookup returns CDR1 LGHNA and CDR2 YSLEER.

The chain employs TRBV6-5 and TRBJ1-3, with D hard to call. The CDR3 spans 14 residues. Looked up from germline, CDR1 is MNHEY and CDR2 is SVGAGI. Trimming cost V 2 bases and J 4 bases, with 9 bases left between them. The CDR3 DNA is TGTGCCAGCAGTTACACCGGGGAGGGAAACACCATATATTTT. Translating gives CASSYTGEGNTIYF.

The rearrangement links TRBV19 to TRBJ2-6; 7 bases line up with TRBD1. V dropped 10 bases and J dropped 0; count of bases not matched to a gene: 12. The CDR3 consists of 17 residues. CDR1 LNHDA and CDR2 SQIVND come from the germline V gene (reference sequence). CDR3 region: CATNPGQLYSGANVLTF. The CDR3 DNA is TGTGCCACCAATCCGGGACAGCTCTACTCTGGGGCCAACGTCCTGACTTTC.

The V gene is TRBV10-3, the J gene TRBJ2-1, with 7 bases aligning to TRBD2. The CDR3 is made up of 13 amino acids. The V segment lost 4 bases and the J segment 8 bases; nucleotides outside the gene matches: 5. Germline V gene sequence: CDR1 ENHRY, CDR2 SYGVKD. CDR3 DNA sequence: TGTGCCATCAGTGGGCGGGAGATCGATGAGCAGTTCTTC. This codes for CAISGREIDEQFF.

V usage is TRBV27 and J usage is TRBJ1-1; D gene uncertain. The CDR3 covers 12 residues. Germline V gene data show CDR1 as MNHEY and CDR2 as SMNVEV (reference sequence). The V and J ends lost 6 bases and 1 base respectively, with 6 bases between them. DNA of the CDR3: TGTGCCAGCAGCTACGGGAACACTGAAGCTTTCTTT. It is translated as CASSYGNTEAFF.

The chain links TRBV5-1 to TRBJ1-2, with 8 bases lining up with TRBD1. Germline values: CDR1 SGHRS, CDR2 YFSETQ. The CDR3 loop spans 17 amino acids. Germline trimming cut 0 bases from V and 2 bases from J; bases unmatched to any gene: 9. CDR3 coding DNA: TGCGCCAGCAGCTTGGCCGATATCAGGGGGCTAAACTATGGCTACACCTTC. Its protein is CASSLADIRGLNYGYTF.

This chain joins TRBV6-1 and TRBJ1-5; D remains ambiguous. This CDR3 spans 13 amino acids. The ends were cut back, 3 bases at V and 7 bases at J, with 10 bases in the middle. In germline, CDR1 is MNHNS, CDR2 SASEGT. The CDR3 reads CASSDLVEQPQHF. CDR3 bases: TGTGCCAGCAGTGATCTGGTAGAACAGCCCCAGCATTTT.

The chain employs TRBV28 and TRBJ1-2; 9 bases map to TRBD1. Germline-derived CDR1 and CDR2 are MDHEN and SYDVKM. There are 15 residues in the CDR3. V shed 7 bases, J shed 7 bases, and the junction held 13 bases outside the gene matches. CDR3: CASTPWAGQGIGYTF. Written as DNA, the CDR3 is TGTGCCAGCACACCCTGGGCCGGACAGGGGATTGGCTACACCTTC.

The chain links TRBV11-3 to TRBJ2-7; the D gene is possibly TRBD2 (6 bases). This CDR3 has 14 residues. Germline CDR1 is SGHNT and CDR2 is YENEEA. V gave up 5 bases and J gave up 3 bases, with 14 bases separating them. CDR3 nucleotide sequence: TGTGCCAGCAGCAACCGGGGACTTCACTACGAGCAGTACTTC. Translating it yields CASSNRGLHYEQYF.